Following are 25 T cell receptor beta chains from one sample sequenced in a study of CD8 T cells in Susac syndrome. An input of 0.5 to 1 ug of RNA was subjected to reverse transcription using random hexamers. TCRdb itself ran the immunoSEQ multiplex PCR reads through MiXCR, one entry per CDR3 protein. The data show 150,000 to 200,000 distinct CDR3 sequences, 93% seen once. Material: CD4+ T cells from PBMCs. The origin of the receptors is a human donor in good health.

This clonotype was seen just once. The CDR3 DNA reads as TGCAGCGCTTTGGCGGGGGGTTCCTACGAGCAGTACTTC. Amino acid sequence: CSALAGGSYEQYF. This sequence joins TRBV29-1 and TRBJ2-7; 8 nucleotides align to TRBD2. Germline lookup yields CDR1 SQVTM and CDR2 ANQGSEA. V was clipped by 7 bases and J by 1 base; unmatched bases: 6. The CDR3 is 13 residues long.

CDR3 DNA: TGTGCCAGTAGAAGCGCCCTGAGTGTCACAGATACGCAGTATTTT. Its translation: CASRSALSVTDTQYF. The genes are TRBV19 and TRBJ2-3; D remains unclear. The length of the CDR3 is 15 residues. Germline V gene lookup returns CDR1 LNHDA and CDR2 SQIVND (reference sequence). V lost 6 bases and J 2 bases, leaving 15 bases between the germline ends.

The chain recombines TRBV29-1 with TRBJ2-5; D might be TRBD1 or TRBD2, each matching 5 bases. Per germline, CDR1 SQVTM and CDR2 ANQGSEA. Trimming removed 7 bases from V and 5 bases from J, with 26 bases in between. The CDR3 is 16 amino acids. The CDR3 here is CSAASIVGVPSETQYF. The CDR3 DNA reads TGCAGCGCCGCCTCGATAGTGGGGGTCCCAAGTGAGACCCAGTACTTC.

This clonotype was recorded once. The J gene is TRBJ2-1, the V gene TRBV7-7; no clear D. Germline V gene sequence: CDR1 SSHAT, CDR2 FNYEAQ (reference sequence). Deletions cut 3 bases from V and 9 bases from J, with 12 bases between. This CDR3 is 13 amino acids long. CDR3 protein: CASSFQINSEQFF. As DNA, the CDR3 is TGTGCCAGCAGCTTCCAAATCAACAGTGAGCAGTTCTTC.

This rearrangement joins TRBV7-9 to TRBJ2-7; 7 bases fit TRBD1. V lost 5 bases to trimming and J lost 3 bases; unmatched junction nucleotides: 4. This CDR3 has 13 residues. The germline gives CDR1 SEHNR, CDR2 FQNEAQ (reference sequence). The CDR3 sequence is CASSVRQGYEQYF. The CDR3 DNA is TGTGCCAGCAGCGTCCGACAGGGCTACGAGCAGTACTTC.

The chain joins TRBV19 to TRBJ1-1; D not certain. V gave up 6 bases and J gave up 4 bases, with 12 bases separating them. The length of the CDR3 is 13 residues. Germline lookup yields CDR1 LNHDA and CDR2 SQIVND (reference sequence). CDR3 loop: CASRPHIGTEAFF. As DNA, the CDR3 is TGTGCCAGTAGACCCCACATTGGCACTGAAGCTTTCTTT.

V and J are TRBV7-3 and TRBJ2-3; D not certain. V was cut by 2 bases and J by 2 bases, with 11 bases left in between. Germline V lookup: CDR1 SGHTA, CDR2 FQGTGA. This CDR3 has 15 amino acids. CDR3 DNA sequence: TGTGCCAGCAGCTTAGACATCTCTTCCACAGATACGCAGTATTTT. Translated, it gives CASSLDISSTDTQYF. Drawing the rest from reference TRBV7-3 and TRBJ2-3, the complete variable domain is GAGVSQTPSNKVTEKGKYVELRCDPISGHTALYWYRQSLGQGPEFLIYFQGTGAADDSGLPNDRFFAVRPEGSVSTLKIQRTERGDSAVYLCASSLDISSTDTQYFGPGTRLTVL.

The rearrangement uses TRBV12-3 or TRBV12-4 and TRBJ1-5; D is perhaps TRBD1 (5 bases). CDR3 length equals 14 residues. The V end was cut by 3 bases, the J end by 7 bases, with 13 bases between. This chain's CDR3 is CASSFRQGGQPQHF. The CDR3 DNA sequence: TGTGCCAGCAGTTTTCGGCAGGGCGGACAGCCCCAGCATTTT.

This chain links TRBV15 with TRBJ2-7; no clear D. Germline CDR1 and CDR2: LNHNV and YYDKDF (reference sequence). The CDR3 is 13 amino acids. V dropped 0 bases and J dropped 2 bases, with 5 bases sitting between them. This CDR3 is CATSRDQTYEQYF. The CDR3 bases are TGTGCCACCAGCAGAGATCAAACCTACGAGCAGTACTTC.

The gene calls are TRBV9 and TRBJ2-5; D may match TRBD1 or TRBD2 (5 bases each). Germline values: CDR1 SGDLS, CDR2 YYNGEE. There are 15 residues in the CDR3. V lost 1 base and J lost 4, with 14 bases in between. The CDR3 sequence: CASSVTGDRRETQYF. CDR3 nucleotide sequence: TGTGCCAGCAGCGTAACTGGGGACCGAAGAGAGACCCAGTACTTC.

This rearrangement joins TRBV19 to TRBJ2-2, with D unclear. V shed 7 bases and J shed 7 bases, with 19 bases lying between them. The CDR3 is 15 residues long. Germline lookup yields CDR1 LNHDA and CDR2 SQIVND (reference sequence). The DNA of the CDR3 is TGTGCCAGTACCTCCTCGTGGGTATCCGGCGGGGAGCTGTTTTTT. This sequence encodes CASTSSWVSGGELFF.

This chain uses TRBV29-1 with TRBJ2-5; weak D call: TRBD1 (6 bases). V lost 5 bases to trimming and J lost 5 bases, with 21 bases between them. This CDR3 spans 15 amino acids. The germline V gene has CDR1 SQVTM and CDR2 ANQGSEA. CDR3 region: CSVTDDRSYGETQYF. DNA of the CDR3: TGCAGCGTTACCGACGACAGGTCCTACGGGGAGACCCAGTACTTC. Complete variable domain (other parts from reference TRBV29-1 and TRBJ2-5): SAVISQKPSRDICQRGTSLTIQCQVDSQVTMMFWYRQQPGQSLTLIATANQGSEATYESGFVIDKFPISRPNLTFSTLTVSNMSPEDSSIYLCSVTDDRSYGETQYFGPGTRLLVL.

J is TRBJ1-2 and V is TRBV6-4, with D possibly TRBD1 on 5 matching bases. The CDR3 totals 13 residues. The germline V gene has CDR1 MRHNA and CDR2 SNTAGT. The ends were cut back, 2 bases at V and 4 bases at J, with 8 bases in the middle. The CDR3 sequence is CASSDGQGYGYTF. The CDR3 region has the DNA TGTGCCAGCAGTGACGGCCAGGGCTATGGCTACACCTTC.

The rearrangement links TRBV29-1 to TRBJ2-1; D is perhaps TRBD2 (6 bases). Germline-derived CDR1 and CDR2 are SQVTM and ANQGSEA. This CDR3 has 16 amino acids. V was cut by 0 bases and J by 0 bases, with 12 bases left in between. CDR3 in DNA: TGCAGCGTTGAAGATGCAGGAGCGGGCTCCTACAATGAGCAGTTCTTC. It specifies CSVEDAGAGSYNEQFF.

The chain employs TRBV6-1 and TRBJ1-3; D remains unclear. Trimming shortened V by 7 bases and J by 0 bases, and 10 bases separated the two germline ends. Germline V gene sequence: CDR1 MNHNS, CDR2 SASEGT. The CDR3 runs 14 residues. DNA for the CDR3: TGTGCCAGCATTCCCAGAAACTCTGGAAACACCATATATTTT. Its translation is CASIPRNSGNTIYF.

This chain uses TRBV7-8 with TRBJ1-2; 7 bases align to TRBD1. The CDR3 has 14 amino acids. Trimming removed 0 bases from V and 6 bases from J; junction bases left unmatched: 4. Germline CDR1 SGHVS, CDR2 FQNEAQ. This CDR3 reads CASSLAHRGNGYTF. Here the CDR3 DNA reads TGTGCCAGCAGCTTAGCTCACAGGGGTAATGGCTACACCTTC.

The CDR3 sequence: CASRETGNTIYF. Written as DNA, the CDR3 is TGTGCCAGCAGGGAGACTGGAAACACCATATATTTT. The chain is built from TRBV2 and TRBJ1-3; no reliable D call. Germline assignment: CDR1 SNHLY and CDR2 FYNNEI. The CDR3 extends over 12 amino acids. The V gene lost 6 bases and the J gene lost 2 bases, with 5 bases spanning the gap. The whole variable domain, remainder taken from reference TRBV2 and TRBJ1-3, is EPEVTQTPSHQVTQMGQEVILRCVPISNHLYFYWYRQILGQKVEFLVSFYNNEISEKSEIFDDQFSVERPDGSNFTLKIRSTKLEDSAMYFCASRETGNTIYFGEGSWLTVV.

The CDR3 loop is CASSHWGRFNTEAFF. CDR3 DNA: TGTGCCAGCAGCCACTGGGGCAGATTTAACACTGAAGCTTTCTTT. The rearrangement uses TRBV14 and TRBJ1-1; TRBD1 is a possible D gene (5 bases). This CDR3 contains 15 residues. Trimming removed 3 bases at V and 2 bases at J, with 13 bases between. Germline V gene lookup returns CDR1 SGHDN and CDR2 FVKESK.

The V gene is TRBV29-1, the J gene TRBJ1-2, with 7 bases fitting TRBD1. CDR3 size: 14 residues. Losses at the gene ends were 0 bases for V and 8 bases for J; bases not matched to a gene: 9. Germline assignment: CDR1 SQVTM and CDR2 ANQGSEA. This CDR3 reads CSVEDPLTGHGYTF. In DNA, the CDR3 is TGCAGCGTTGAAGATCCTCTGACAGGGCACGGCTACACCTTC.

V and J are TRBV11-1 and TRBJ2-6, with D possibly called TRBD1 or TRBD2 (6 bases each). The length of the CDR3 is 20 residues. CDR1 is SGHAT, CDR2 FQDESV, per germline (reference sequence). Trimming removed 2 bases at V and 1 base at J, with 21 bases between. The CDR3: CASSLSGWGPGTSGANVLTF. Written as DNA, the CDR3 is TGTGCCAGCAGCTTAAGTGGGTGGGGGCCGGGGACTTCTGGGGCCAACGTCCTGACTTTC.

The chain links TRBV10-3 to TRBJ1-5; D is unresolved. The CDR3 extends over 13 amino acids. Deletions cut 6 bases from V and 5 bases from J, with 11 bases between. In germline, CDR1 is ENHRY, CDR2 SYGVKD. The CDR3 here is CAIRAAFDQPQHF. The CDR3 DNA reads as TGTGCCATCAGAGCAGCATTCGATCAGCCCCAGCATTTT.

This chain joins TRBV6-2 or TRBV6-3 and TRBJ2-5, with TRBD1 as a possible D gene (6 bases). The germline CDR1 and CDR2 sequences are MNHEY and SVGEGT. Trimming cost V 6 bases and J 4 bases, with 21 bases left between them. There are 16 residues in the CDR3. CDR3 amino acids: CASSPTTGPSGETQYF. In nucleotides, the CDR3 is TGTGCCAGCAGCCCTACGACAGGCCCATCTGGAGAGACCCAGTACTTC.

The chain recombines TRBV5-1 with TRBJ1-1, with D tentatively TRBD1 (5 bases). This CDR3 comprises 15 residues. V shed 3 bases and J shed 5 bases, with 17 bases lying between them. CDR1 is SGHRS, CDR2 YFSETQ, per germline. CDR3 coding DNA: TGCGCCAGCAGCTCAACACAGGTCAGAGGAACTGAAGCTTTCTTT. It is translated as CASSSTQVRGTEAFF.

The V call is TRBV3-1, the J call TRBJ2-7; D remains ambiguous. CDR1 LGHDT and CDR2 YNNKEL come from the germline V gene (reference sequence). V was shortened by 0 bases and J by 2 bases, with 8 bases between the two germline ends. The CDR3 extends over 14 amino acids. Written as DNA, the CDR3 is TGTGCCAGCAGCCAAGATAGAAGGCCCTACGAGCAGTACTTC. As protein: CASSQDRRPYEQYF.

The V and J genes are TRBV29-1 and TRBJ2-5; the match to TRBD1 covers 7 bases. The germline V gene has CDR1 SQVTM and CDR2 ANQGSEA. V lost 3 bases and J lost 4; bases outside the gene matches: 5. This CDR3 region has 13 residues. The CDR3 loop reads CSVERAGGETQYF. The CDR3 bases are TGCAGCGTTGAGAGGGCAGGGGGAGAGACCCAGTACTTC.